Listed below are T cell receptor beta chains from one sample, sequenced in a study of T cell responses to AZD1222 COVID-19 vaccine. The protocol was immunoSEQ multiplex PCR, while the TCRdb copy is restricted to in-frame clones and leaves out a portion. The table records approximately 120,000 clones, more than 85% of them present only once. The source material was peripheral blood, sampled on day 0 of MenACWY control vaccination. These receptors originate from an adult in good health. Both conserved end residues are part of each CDR3. D genes are given only for firm matches. Clone size, where shown, is once, few, many, or a class for clones that have expanded.

J gene,V gene,D gene,clone size,CDR3 DNA,CDR3 protein
TRBJ2-1,TRBV9,-,-,TGTGCCAGCAGCGCAGATCTCGGGGATAATGAGCAGTTCTTC,CASSADLGDNEQFF
TRBJ2-7,TRBV27,-,-,TGTGCCAGCAGTTTACTAGATAACTCCTACGAGCAGTACTTC,CASSLLDNSYEQYF
TRBJ2-6,TRBV10-2,-,few,TGCGCCAGCATCGAGGGGGGGCTCGGGGCCAACGTCCTGACTTTC,CASIEGGLGANVLTF
TRBJ1-1,TRBV5-3,-,-,TGTGCCAGAAGCTCGCGGGGAAACACTGAAGCTTTCTTT,CARSSRGNTEAFF
TRBJ1-1,TRBV29-1,-,once,TGCAGCGCTCCTCCCGGGCTTACCGCGAACACTGAAGCTTTCTTT,CSAPPGLTANTEAFF
TRBJ2-1,TRBV5-4,-,-,TGTGCCAGCAGCTTGGACCTGACAGGCCGCCGTGAGCAGTTCTTC,CASSLDLTGRREQFF
TRBJ1-1,TRBV2,TRBD1,-,TGTGCCAGCCGTCTGGACAGGGGAGTCCCTGAAGCTTTCTTT,CASRLDRGVPEAFF
TRBJ1-5,TRBV7-6,TRBD1,-,TGTGCCAGCAGCCCGGGACAGCATGACAATCAGCCCCAGCATTTT,CASSPGQHDNQPQHF
TRBJ1-5,TRBV6-2/TRBV6-3,-,-,TGTGCCAGCAGTCGAGGGGATCTGGGCAATCAGCCCCAGCATTTT,CASSRGDLGNQPQHF
TRBJ1-1,TRBV5-1,-,-,TGCGCCAGCAGCTCCGGACCCGACACTGAAGCTTTCTTT,CASSSGPDTEAFF
TRBJ1-1,TRBV9,TRBD1,-,TGTGCCAGCAGCGGAATGACAGGGCAAACTGAAGCTTTCTTT,CASSGMTGQTEAFF
TRBJ1-4,TRBV11-2,-,-,TGTGCCAGCAGCTTAGACAGGGGATCTGAAAAACTGTTTTTT,CASSLDRGSEKLFF
TRBJ2-1,TRBV11-3,TRBD1,-,TGTGCCAGCAGCCTGGACAGGGAAGCGTTCTTC,CASSLDREAFF
TRBJ1-2,TRBV7-8,-,-,TGTGCCAGCAGCCCAACCACCGGGCCGGGAGGCTATGGCTACACCTTC,CASSPTTGPGGYGYTF
TRBJ1-1,TRBV11-2,-,-,TGTGCCAGCAGCCCCCAGGGCTTCACTGAAGCTTTCTTT,CASSPQGFTEAFF
TRBJ2-7,TRBV5-1,-,-,TGCGCCAGCAGCTTGGTAGGGGACGAGCAGTACTTC,CASSLVGDEQYF
TRBJ1-1,TRBV2,-,once,TGTGCCAGCAGTGGTCAGGGGATTACTACTACTGAAGCTTTCTTT,CASSGQGITTTEAFF
TRBJ1-4,TRBV7-9,-,-,TGTGCCAGCAGCCCCAGGCTGGGTCCTAATGAAAAACTGTTTTTT,CASSPRLGPNEKLFF
TRBJ2-5,TRBV11-3,-,-,TGTGCCAGCAGCCCCCATATTGAGACCCAGTACTTC,CASSPHIETQYF
TRBJ1-6,TRBV27,TRBD1,once,TGTGCCAGCAGTCCATTCGACAGGGGAAATTCACCCCTCCACTTT,CASSPFDRGNSPLHF
TRBJ2-3,TRBV11-3,-,once,TGTGCCAGCAGCTTAGGAGCTACTAGTTACACAGATACGCAGTATTTT,CASSLGATSYTDTQYF
TRBJ2-1,TRBV11-3,TRBD1,few,TGTGCCAGCAGCCACAAAGCTCCCAGGGGGTACTACAATGAGCAGTTCTTC,CASSHKAPRGYYNEQFF
TRBJ2-1,TRBV7-9,-,-,TGTGCCAGCAGCTCCTATAGATACAATGAGCAGTTCTTC,CASSSYRYNEQFF
TRBJ1-5,TRBV7-8,-,-,TGTGCCAGCAGCTCGTCCACGGTGGACCAGCCCCAGCATTTT,CASSSSTVDQPQHF
TRBJ2-2,TRBV19,TRBD1,-,TGTGCCAGTAGCCCTAGACAGGGGGCATTGGCCGGGGAGCTGTTTTTT,CASSPRQGALAGELFF
TRBJ2-7,TRBV19,TRBD1,-,TGTGCCAGTACCTCAGGGGACAGGAGCTCCTACGAGCAGTACTTC,CASTSGDRSSYEQYF
TRBJ2-7,TRBV5-4,-,-,TGTGCCAGCAGCTTGACAGGGAGAACCTACGAGCAGTACTTC,CASSLTGRTYEQYF
TRBJ2-6,TRBV6-5,-,-,TGTGCCAGCAGTAAATACAGCTCTGGGGCCAACGTCCTGACTTTC,CASSKYSSGANVLTF
TRBJ1-3,TRBV4-2,-,-,TGTGCCAGCAGCCAAGATAAGCCAGGGGCTACTGGAAACACCATATATTTT,CASSQDKPGATGNTIYF
TRBJ2-3,TRBV2,TRBD2,once,TGTGCCAGCAGTGAAGCGGGGGGGACTTCCGTCGATACGCAGTATTTT,CASSEAGGTSVDTQYF
TRBJ2-1,TRBV19,-,-,TGTGCCAGTGCCGGGTCAGGGGTCTATGAGCAGTTCTTC,CASAGSGVYEQFF
TRBJ1-5,TRBV10-3,-,-,TGTGCCATCAGTCCGAGTCAGCGGGGATCTCAGCCCCAGCATTTT,CAISPSQRGSQPQHF
TRBJ2-3,TRBV30,-,-,TGTGCCTGGAGGACGGACAGAAGCACAGATACGCAGTATTTT,CAWRTDRSTDTQYF
TRBJ1-2,TRBV7-8,-,-,TGTGCCAGCAGACCGGACTCGGTCTATGGCTACACCTTC,CASRPDSVYGYTF
TRBJ2-7,TRBV9,TRBD2,-,TGTGCCAGCAGCGTGCACGGGGGGGCAGACGAGCAGTACTTC,CASSVHGGADEQYF
TRBJ1-1,TRBV6-5,-,-,TGTGCCAGCGAATGGGGGCAGGGGATTGAAGCTTTCTTT,CASEWGQGIEAFF
TRBJ2-7,TRBV5-1,-,-,TGCGCCAGCAGCTTTAGCGGCAGCTCCTACGAGCAGTACTTC,CASSFSGSSYEQYF
TRBJ2-6,TRBV7-9,-,-,TGTGCCAGCAGCGCAGGGGAACACTCTGGGGCCAACGTCCTGACTTTC,CASSAGEHSGANVLTF
TRBJ2-3,TRBV7-2,TRBD2,-,TGTGCCAGCAGCTTAGGGTATAGCGGGAGCACAGATACGCAGTATTTT,CASSLGYSGSTDTQYF
TRBJ1-1,TRBV6-5,-,-,TGTGCCAGCACCAGCAGGGGGAACACTGAAGCTTTCTTT,CASTSRGNTEAFF
TRBJ1-5,TRBV5-6,-,-,TGTGCCAGCAGCTGGAAAAATCAGCCCCAGCATTTT,CASSWKNQPQHF
TRBJ2-1,TRBV4-2,-,-,TGTGCCAGCAGCCAAGAACTCCACAGCGAGCAGTTCTTC,CASSQELHSEQFF
TRBJ2-3,TRBV3-1/TRBV3-2,-,-,TGTGCCAGCAGCCAAGTTTCGAGGGAGTCGAGGACAGATACGCAGTATTTT,CASSQVSRESRTDTQYF
TRBJ1-2,TRBV2,-,-,TGTGCCAGCAGTGAAGCGACTAAGGGGGGTGGCTACACCTTC,CASSEATKGGGYTF
TRBJ2-2,TRBV4-1,TRBD2,-,TGCGCCAGCAGCTATTCCGGGACTAGCGGGAGGGCCGCCGGGGAGCTGTTTTTT,CASSYSGTSGRAAGELFF
TRBJ2-5,TRBV5-1,TRBD2,-,TGCGCCAGCCGAGGGACTAGCGGGAGTTCGCCAAACCAAGAGACCCAGTACTTC,CASRGTSGSSPNQETQYF
TRBJ2-2,TRBV10-3,-,-,TGTGCCATCAGTGAGTCGATTGGGACCGGGGAGCTGTTTTTT,CAISESIGTGELFF
TRBJ2-7,TRBV11-2,-,-,TGTGCCAGCAGTTGGCAGGACTACGAGCAGTACTTC,CASSWQDYEQYF
TRBJ2-1,TRBV30,-,few,TGTGCCTGGAGGTCGTCTCTCAATGAGCAGTTCTTC,CAWRSSLNEQFF
TRBJ2-7,TRBV15,TRBD1,-,TGTGCCACCAGCAGCGGGACAGGAACCTACGAGCAGTACTTC,CATSSGTGTYEQYF
TRBJ2-2,TRBV6-5,TRBD2,-,TGTGCCAGCAGTTATGCCGGGAGGTCCACCGGGGAGCTGTTTTTT,CASSYAGRSTGELFF
TRBJ2-7,TRBV9,-,-,TGTGCCAGCAGCGCCGGTTTAACAGGGACCTACGAGCAGTACTTC,CASSAGLTGTYEQYF
TRBJ1-5,TRBV6-5,-,once,TGTGCCAGCAGTATACAGGGATGGGATCAGCCCCAGCATTTT,CASSIQGWDQPQHF